The entry below describes one T cell receptor (beta chain). What it binds is unknown. These data originate in a study of beta chain features in type 1 diabetes. General study findings and limits: Insertions were fewer and deletions more numerous at VDJ junctions in type 1 diabetes patients.

Germline lookup yields CDR1 LGHNA and CDR2 YSLEER. With 0 bases removed from V and 7 bases from J, the gap between germline ends came to 12 bases. The CDR3 is made up of 14 amino acids. What was sequenced were expressed TCRB transcripts, since all of the isolated RNA had been reverse transcribed. Profiling relied on immunoSEQ multiplex PCR, and the TCRdb table lists in-frame clones only, not all of them. This table holds tens of thousands of clones, about 60% found once. In all sorted populations, purity surpassed 98%. The receptor comes from a woman in her late teens or twenties in good health. The sample taken for sequencing was Tregs from blood. The chain uses TRBV4-3 and TRBJ1-2; unclear D gene. CDR3 sequence: CASSQEDRAGGYTF. The CDR3 bases are TGCGCCAGCAGCCAAGAGGATCGAGCGGGTGGCTACACCTTC.